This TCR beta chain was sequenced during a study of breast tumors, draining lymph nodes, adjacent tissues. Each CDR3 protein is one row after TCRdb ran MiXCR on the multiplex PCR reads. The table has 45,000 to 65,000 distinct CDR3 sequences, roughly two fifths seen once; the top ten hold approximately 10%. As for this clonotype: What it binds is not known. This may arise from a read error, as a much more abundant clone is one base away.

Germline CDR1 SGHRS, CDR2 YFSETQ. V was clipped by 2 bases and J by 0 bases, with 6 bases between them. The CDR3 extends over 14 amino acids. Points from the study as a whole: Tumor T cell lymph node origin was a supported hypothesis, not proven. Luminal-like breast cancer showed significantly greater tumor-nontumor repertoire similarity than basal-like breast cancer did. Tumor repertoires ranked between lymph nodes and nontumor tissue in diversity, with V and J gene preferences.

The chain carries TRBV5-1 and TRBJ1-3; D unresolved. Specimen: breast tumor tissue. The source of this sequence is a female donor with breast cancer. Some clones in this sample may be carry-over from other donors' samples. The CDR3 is CASSLDTSGNTIYF. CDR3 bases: TGCGCCAGCAGCTTAGACACCTCTGGAAACACCATATATTTT.